These 8 T cell receptor beta chains were sequenced from one sample in a study of blood T cell repertoires in COVID-19. TCRdb's copy holds only in-frame clones and misses some; the assay was immunoSEQ multiplex PCR. The repertoire consists of approximately 240,000 clones, with around 85% occurring once and the leading ten covering roughly 3%. The sequenced sample was peripheral blood. These receptor sequences come from a woman in her 30s who had recovered from COVID-19.

The chain employs TRBV12-3 or TRBV12-4 and TRBJ2-1, with D possibly being TRBD2 (5 bases). CDR3 length: 13 amino acids. Trimming left V 3 bases short and J 6 bases short, with 9 bases between. This CDR3 is CASSFGGRNEQFF. As DNA, the CDR3 is TGTGCCAGCAGTTTCGGAGGTCGCAATGAGCAGTTCTTC.

This clone was found once. V usage is TRBV5-6 and J usage is TRBJ1-5, with D possibly TRBD1 on 5 matching bases. The CDR3 sequence is 15 residues long. Germline V gives CDR1 SGHDT, CDR2 YYEEEE. The V end was cut by 5 bases, the J end by 3 bases, with 15 bases between. CDR3 nucleotides: TGTGCCAGCAGTCGTTTGCAGGGTGACAATCAGCCCCAGCATTTT. This codes for CASSRLQGDNQPQHF.

The rearrangement uses TRBV5-6 and TRBJ1-1; D remains unclear. Germline V gene sequence: CDR1 SGHDT, CDR2 YYEEEE. V lost 2 bases and J lost 0, with 5 bases in between. The CDR3 runs 13 residues. CDR3 region: CASSFQLNTEAFF. The CDR3 DNA reads TGTGCCAGCAGCTTTCAATTGAACACTGAAGCTTTCTTT.

The rearrangement links TRBV5-4 to TRBJ2-1, with 8 bases identical to TRBD2. Germline CDR1 is SGHNT and CDR2 is YYREEE (reference sequence). The CDR3 consists of 16 residues. Trimming removed 3 bases from V and 4 bases from J; junction bases left unmatched: 9. The CDR3 spells CASSWGGTSGYNEQFF. Written as DNA, the CDR3 is TGTGCCAGCAGCTGGGGGGGGACTAGTGGTTACAATGAGCAGTTCTTC.

V gene TRBV10-3 combines with J gene TRBJ2-7, with 11 bases aligning to TRBD2. V shed 6 bases and J 4 bases; nucleotides not matched to a gene: 8. The CDR3 contains 15 residues. Germline V gene data show CDR1 as ENHRY and CDR2 as SYGVKD. The CDR3 protein is CAIRGIAGGPYEQYF. The CDR3 DNA follows: TGTGCCATCAGGGGCATAGCGGGGGGGCCTTACGAGCAGTACTTC.

Here the CDR3 DNA reads TGTGCCACCAGCAGAGATTCGGGCGGGAATGGCTACACCTTC. Encoded protein: CATSRDSGGNGYTF. The V call is TRBV15, the J call TRBJ1-2; D not resolved. Germline CDR1 and CDR2: LNHNV and YYDKDF (reference sequence). CDR3 length: 14 amino acids. Trimming cost V 0 bases and J 6 bases, with 11 bases left between them.

Concerning this clone itself: Other DNA sequences in the same sample also yield this CDR3. The chain joins TRBV5-1 to TRBJ2-1; the match to TRBD1 covers 8 bases. The CDR3 runs 15 residues. Trimming removed 2 bases from V and 6 bases from J; junction bases left unmatched: 7. Germline values: CDR1 SGHRS, CDR2 YFSETQ. Here the CDR3 reads CASSLGQGARNEQFF. As DNA, the CDR3 is TGCGCCAGCAGCTTAGGCCAGGGGGCCCGCAATGAGCAGTTCTTC.

This chain joins TRBV6-2 or TRBV6-3 and TRBJ2-3; the D gene is possibly TRBD2 (5 bases). V was cut by 2 bases and J by 2 bases, with 11 bases left in between. Germline V CDR1 and CDR2: MNHEY, SVGEGT. CDR3 length: 15 amino acids. The CDR3 bases are TGTGCCAGCAGTTACCGGGCGGGTTACACAGATACGCAGTATTTT. Its protein is CASSYRAGYTDTQYF.